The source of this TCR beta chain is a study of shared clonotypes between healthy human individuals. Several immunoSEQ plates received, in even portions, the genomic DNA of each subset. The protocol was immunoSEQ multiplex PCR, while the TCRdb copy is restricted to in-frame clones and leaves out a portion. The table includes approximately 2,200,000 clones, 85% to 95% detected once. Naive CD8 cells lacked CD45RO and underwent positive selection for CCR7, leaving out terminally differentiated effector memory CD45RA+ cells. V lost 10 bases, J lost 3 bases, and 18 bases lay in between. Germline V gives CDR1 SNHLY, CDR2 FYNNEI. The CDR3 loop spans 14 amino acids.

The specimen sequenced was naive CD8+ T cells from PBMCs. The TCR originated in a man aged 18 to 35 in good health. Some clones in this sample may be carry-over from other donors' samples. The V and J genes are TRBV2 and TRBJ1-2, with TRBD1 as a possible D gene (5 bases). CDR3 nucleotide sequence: TGTGCCACCCTTTCTGGGGACCACGACTATGGCTACACCTTC. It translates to CATLSGDHDYGYTF.